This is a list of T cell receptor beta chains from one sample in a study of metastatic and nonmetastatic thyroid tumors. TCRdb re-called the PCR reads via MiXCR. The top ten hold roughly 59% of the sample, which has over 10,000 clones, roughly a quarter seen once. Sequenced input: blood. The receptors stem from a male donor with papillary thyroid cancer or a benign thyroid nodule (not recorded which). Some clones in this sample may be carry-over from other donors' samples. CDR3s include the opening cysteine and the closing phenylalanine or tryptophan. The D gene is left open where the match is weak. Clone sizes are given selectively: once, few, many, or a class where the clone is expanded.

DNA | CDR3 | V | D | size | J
TGTGCCAGCAGTCTCCCGGGACGTAAAAACATTCAGTACTTC | CASSLPGRKNIQYF | TRBV6-1 | - | once | TRBJ2-4
TGTGCCAGTAGGATAGATTCCGGGCAGAATTCACCCCTCCACTTT | CASRIDSGQNSPLHF | TRBV19 | - | - | TRBJ1-6
TGTGCCAGCACAAAAGATAGCAACGGGGATACGCAGTATTTT | CASTKDSNGDTQYF | TRBV9 | - | - | TRBJ2-3
TGCGCCAGCACACCCGGGAACACCGGGGAGCTGTTTTTT | CASTPGNTGELFF | TRBV4-1 | - | - | TRBJ2-2
TGTGCCAGCAGTGTTTCGCAGGGGGCGGGCGGGGAGCTGTTTTTT | CASSVSQGAGGELFF | TRBV2 | TRBD1 | - | TRBJ2-2
TGTGCCACCAGCAGAGATCGGGTGTTGGGGGGGCAAGAGCAGTACTTC | CATSRDRVLGGQEQYF | TRBV15 | - | medium-sized | TRBJ2-7
TGTGCCAGCAGCACCTTCGGGACAGGCGGAAACACCATATATTTT | CASSTFGTGGNTIYF | TRBV7-2 | TRBD1 | - | TRBJ1-3
TGTGCCAGCGTACAGGGGTATGGCTACACCTTC | CASVQGYGYTF | TRBV6-1 | TRBD1 | - | TRBJ1-2
TGTGCCAGCAGCATGACAGGGAACACTGAAGCTTTCTTT | CASSMTGNTEAFF | TRBV7-9 | - | - | TRBJ1-1
TGCGCCAGCAGCCGCACGCGAGACGCCTACGAGCAGTACTTC | CASSRTRDAYEQYF | TRBV10-1 | - | - | TRBJ2-7
TGTGCCAGCAGAATGGGGCTTGGTGAAGCTTTCTTT | CASRMGLGEAFF | TRBV6-2/TRBV6-3 | - | - | TRBJ1-1
TGTGCCAGCAGCTTAGATCTCGGAGGAAACGAGCAGTACTTC | CASSLDLGGNEQYF | TRBV7-6 | - | - | TRBJ2-7
TGTGCCAGCAGCCCGACTAGCGGTAGTGAGCAGTTCTTC | CASSPTSGSEQFF | TRBV7-3 | TRBD2 | many | TRBJ2-1
TGTGCCACTTCACTGCAGGGGCCCGCCCACTCTGGGGCCAACGTCCTGACTTTC | CATSLQGPAHSGANVLTF | TRBV7-3 | - | many | TRBJ2-6
TGTGCCAGCGGGGGGGGGGACAATCAGCCCCAGCATTTT | CASGGGDNQPQHF | TRBV6-1 | - | few | TRBJ1-5
TGTGCCAGCAGGCAGACCGACAGGTTGGGCCCTAACTATGGCTACACCTTC | CASRQTDRLGPNYGYTF | TRBV6-1 | - | few | TRBJ1-2
TGTGCCAGCAGCCAGACTAGCGGGCGGGCAGATACGCAGTATTTT | CASSQTSGRADTQYF | TRBV4-2 | TRBD2 | - | TRBJ2-3
TGCGCCAGCAGCCAAGCGGGTCAGGGGGAGCAGTACTTC | CASSQAGQGEQYF | TRBV4-3 | - | many | TRBJ2-7
TGCGCCAGCAGCTTGGAGGTCCCTAGCGGGACCGGGGAGCTGTTTTTT | CASSLEVPSGTGELFF | TRBV5-1 | TRBD2 | - | TRBJ2-2
TGCAGTGCTATGCCCCCCCAGGATAGCAATCAGCCCCAGCATTTT | CSAMPPQDSNQPQHF | TRBV20-1 | - | many | TRBJ1-5